The T cell receptor (beta chain) described here comes from a study of shared clonotypes between healthy human individuals. Turning to the study itself: Each donor had three CD4 naive, three CD4 memory, two CD8 naive and one CD8 memory plate.

In the authors' workflow: Junction-only sequences produced by ImmunoSEQ had no quality scores, so filtering differed. Profiling relied on immunoSEQ multiplex PCR, and the TCRdb table lists in-frame clones only, not all of them. D and trimming come from the DNA, and the V and J calls and clone size come from that table. Of millions of clones listed, 90% to 95% are singletons. Only one count was recorded for this clone. Its antigen is not known. The V end was cut by 7 bases, the J end by 4 bases, with 19 bases between. This CDR3 is 15 amino acids long. Germline CDR1 is LGHNT and CDR2 is FRNRAP. Study-wide results and limits: Sharing across four donors was seen in approximately 5.2% of naive CD4 clonotypes.

The source material was naive CD4+ T cells from PBMCs. Indicated subset: CD45RA+ positively selected. This clonotype originated in a young man in good health. Some clones in this sample may be carry-over from other donors' samples. The chain combines TRBV12-5 with TRBJ1-1, with no clear D. CDR3: CASAPLVVGVTEAFF. DNA of the CDR3: TGTGCTAGTGCACCACTTGTGGTCGGGGTCACTGAAGCTTTCTTT.